The clone carrying this TCR beta chain was seen at least ten times. This sample was taken from a study of T cells in Graves' hyperthyroidism and ophthalmopathy. RNA transcripts were the template for amplifying TCR beta CDR3 regions. RT-PCR in the first round (using the HTBI primer set) targeted the TCR CDR3. TCRdb processed the multiplex PCR reads anew with MiXCR; each CDR3 protein has one entry. This repertoire shows about 37,000 distinct CDR3 sequences, 52% found once; its top ten account for roughly 15%. The CDR3 is 14 amino acids. The germline CDR1 and CDR2 sequences are SQVTM and ANQGSEA. Trimming took 4 bases from V and 3 from J, leaving 15 bases between them.

Material for sequencing was blood. This chain links TRBV29-1 with TRBJ2-5, with D possibly being TRBD1 (5 bases). The TCR comes from a man between 40 and 49 years old with Graves' ophthalmopathy. Written as DNA, the CDR3 is TGCAGCGTTGCAGGGTTTATAGTTGAAGAGACCCAGTACTTC. This translates into CSVAGFIVEETQYF.